This entry lists 19 T cell receptor beta chains sequenced from one sample in a study of cytomegalovirus exposure and HLA in healthy donors. Vbeta (60) and Jbeta (13) primers were used in the PCR. This table comes from immunoSEQ multiplex PCR, and its TCRdb copy is limited to in-frame clones, with some not included. The sample lists 200,000 to 250,000 clones; around 80% were seen once. The specimen was PBMCs. The receptors come from a boy aged 5-17 years in good health and CMV-seronegative.

Only one count was recorded for this clone. The gene calls are TRBV5-4 and TRBJ2-3; D ambiguous. The CDR3 consists of 14 residues. Germline CDR1 SGHNT, CDR2 YYREEE (reference sequence). Trimming pared 4 bases from V and 4 bases from J, leaving 13 bases between. The CDR3 sequence is CASSPTPNPDTQYF. CDR3 sequence (DNA): TGTGCCAGCAGCCCAACCCCTAACCCAGATACGCAGTATTTT.

The chain links TRBV4-1 to TRBJ2-1; TRBD2 aligns across 7 bases. The germline CDR1 and CDR2 sequences are MGHRA and YSYEKL. V shed 1 base and J 7 bases; nucleotides not matched to a gene: 7. The CDR3 covers 15 residues. CDR3 amino acids: CASSQVKRDLNEQFF. The CDR3 DNA reads TGCGCCAGCAGCCAAGTGAAGCGGGATTTAAATGAGCAGTTCTTC.

For the CDR3, the DNA is TGTGCCAGCAGCCAAGCGGGGGGCCAAGAGACCCAGTACTTC. It yields the protein CASSQAGGQETQYF. V and J are TRBV2 and TRBJ2-5; 9 bases are shared with TRBD2. J was trimmed by 1 base and V by 6 bases; bases with no gene match: 3. The CDR3 totals 14 residues. Germline CDR1 SNHLY, CDR2 FYNNEI.

This chain links TRBV5-1 with TRBJ1-6; perhaps TRBD1 as D (6 bases). The germline V gene has CDR1 SGHRS and CDR2 YFSETQ. V was clipped by 3 bases and J by 10 bases, with 14 bases between them. The CDR3 runs 14 residues. The CDR3, as DNA: TGCGCCAGCAGCTGGAGCAGGGGTGAATCACCCCTCCACTTT. As protein: CASSWSRGESPLHF.

This clone was seen more than once but under ten times. The V call is TRBV19, the J call TRBJ1-5; a possible D gene is TRBD1 (5 bases). Trimming cost V 3 bases and J 3 bases, with 9 bases left between them. The CDR3 length is 14 residues. Germline CDR1 LNHDA, CDR2 SQIVND (reference sequence). CDR3 nucleotides: TGTGCCAGTAGTATTCGACAGTACAATCAGCCCCAGCATTTT. Encoded protein: CASSIRQYNQPQHF.

This chain uses TRBV9 with TRBJ2-7; D gene ambiguous. This CDR3 has 14 residues. Germline V gene sequence: CDR1 SGDLS, CDR2 YYNGEE. V was pared by 4 bases and J by 0 bases, with 11 bases between. CDR3 nucleotides: TGTGCCAGCAGCATTGGCCGAAGCTCCTACGAGCAGTACTTC. Its protein is CASSIGRSSYEQYF.

The CDR3 DNA follows: TGTGCCAGCAGTGATTGGGGGGGGAAGACCCAGTACTTC. Its protein product is CASSDWGGKTQYF. V gene TRBV2 combines with J gene TRBJ2-5, with 7 bases lining up with TRBD2. CDR1 SNHLY and CDR2 FYNNEI come from the germline V gene. CDR3 length: 13 amino acids. Trimming at V came to 3 bases and at J to 6 bases, leaving 4 bases not matched to a gene.

The genes are TRBV19 and TRBJ1-2, with TRBD1 matching over 9 bases. J was trimmed by 4 bases and V by 6 bases; bases with no gene match: 6. The germline V gene has CDR1 LNHDA and CDR2 SQIVND (reference sequence). This CDR3 is built from 14 residues. The CDR3 reads CASSSPGQGYGYTF. The CDR3 DNA reads TGTGCCAGTAGCTCACCGGGACAGGGCTATGGCTACACCTTC.

The gene calls are TRBV18 and TRBJ1-2; maybe TRBD1 (5 bases). Trimming removed 3 bases at V and 4 bases at J, with 9 bases between. The CDR3 length is 13 residues. The germline V gene has CDR1 KGHSH and CDR2 LQKENI. The chain's CDR3 is CASSPPGGYGYTF. In DNA form, the CDR3 reads TGTGCCAGCTCACCTCCGGGGGGCTATGGCTACACCTTC.

The V and J genes are TRBV19 and TRBJ1-3; 9 bases line up with TRBD1. Trimming removed 5 bases from V and 3 bases from J; junction bases left unmatched: 5. Germline V gene sequence: CDR1 LNHDA, CDR2 SQIVND (reference sequence). This CDR3 has 15 amino acids. In nucleotides, the CDR3 is TGTGCCAGTAGTTTAGGGACAGGGTATGGAAACACCATATATTTT. It is translated as CASSLGTGYGNTIYF.

V gene TRBV11-2 combines with J gene TRBJ2-3; 16 bases are shared with TRBD2. The V and J ends lost 5 bases and 4 bases, in that order; junction bases with no gene match: 12. The germline gives CDR1 SGHAT, CDR2 FQNNGV. The CDR3 covers 19 residues. In DNA, the CDR3 is TGTGCCAGCAGCGCGCTCGGGACTAGCGGGGGGGCCCGGGCAGATACGCAGTATTTT. It codes for CASSALGTSGGARADTQYF.

The chain combines TRBV27 with TRBJ2-7; 10 positions agree with TRBD1. The junction had 12 bases not matched to a gene; V was cut back by 5 bases and J by 5 bases. The germline V gene encodes CDR1 MNHEY and CDR2 SMNVEV (reference sequence). The CDR3 has 16 residues. The CDR3 sequence: CASSPGVGTGENEQYF. The CDR3 bases are TGTGCCAGCAGTCCAGGTGTGGGGACAGGGGAGAACGAGCAGTACTTC.

The gene calls are TRBV6-6 and TRBJ2-5; the D gene is possibly TRBD1 (6 bases). Germline CDR1 MNHNY, CDR2 SVGAGI (reference sequence). This CDR3 has 15 residues. V was clipped by 4 bases and J by 4 bases, with 16 bases between them. The CDR3 protein is CASSLARGAGETQYF. The CDR3 DNA follows: TGTGCCAGCAGTTTAGCCAGGGGCGCGGGAGAGACCCAGTACTTC.

The chain has TRBV5-4 and TRBJ2-3; the match to TRBD1 covers 10 bases. This CDR3 is 14 amino acids long. Germline V gene sequence: CDR1 SGHNT, CDR2 YYREEE (reference sequence). Trimming removed 2 bases from V and 6 bases from J; junction bases left unmatched: 3. In DNA form, the CDR3 reads TGTGCCAGCAGCTTAGGGACAGGGGTGGATACGCAGTATTTT. This gives the protein CASSLGTGVDTQYF. Variable domain in full (rest from reference TRBV5-4 and TRBJ2-3): ETGVTQSPTHLIKTRGQQVTLRCSSQSGHNTVSWYQQALGQGPQFIFQYYREEENGRGNFPPRFSGLQFPNYSSELNVNALELDDSALYLCASSLGTGVDTQYFGPGTRLTVL.

This clone was seen only once. This rearrangement joins TRBV7-9 to TRBJ1-5, with D possibly TRBD1 on 6 matching bases. The germline V gene encodes CDR1 SEHNR and CDR2 FQNEAQ (reference sequence). Deletions cut 4 bases from V and 1 base from J, with 14 bases between. The CDR3 is made up of 16 amino acids. The CDR3 region has the DNA TGTGCCAGCAGCTACCAGACAGGAGGAAGCAATCAGCCCCAGCATTTT. Amino acids: CASSYQTGGSNQPQHF.

This clone has just a few counts. The J gene is TRBJ1-5, the V gene TRBV5-5; TRBD1 matches at 7 bases. V was clipped by 0 bases and J by 3 bases; unmatched bases: 9. Germline V CDR1 and CDR2: SGHKS, YYEKEE (reference sequence). The CDR3 length is 17 residues. CDR3 in amino acids: CASSLGGLDRSNQPQHF. CDR3 DNA: TGTGCCAGCAGCTTGGGAGGGTTGGACAGGTCCAATCAGCCCCAGCATTTT.

This chain uses TRBV11-2 with TRBJ2-7; no clear D. The CDR3 is 15 residues long. Germline CDR1 and CDR2: SGHAT and FQNNGV. With 1 base removed from V and 2 bases from J, the gap between germline ends came to 12 bases. The CDR3 DNA sequence: TGTGCCAGCAGCTTAGGGTTGCGGAATACCTACGAGCAGTACTTC. It encodes CASSLGLRNTYEQYF.

V gene TRBV30 combines with J gene TRBJ2-5; D not certain. V gave up 3 bases and J gave up 3 bases, with 14 bases separating them. This CDR3 comprises 14 residues. Per the germline V gene, CDR1 is GTSNPN and CDR2 is SVGIG (reference sequence). Here the CDR3 reads CAWRRLGSKETQYF. In DNA form, the CDR3 reads TGTGCCTGGAGACGTCTCGGGTCGAAAGAGACCCAGTACTTC.

The chain is built from TRBV5-4 and TRBJ1-2; D uncertain. V was cut by 1 base and J by 2 bases, with 12 bases left in between. This CDR3 contains 15 residues. Per the germline V gene, CDR1 is SGHNT and CDR2 is YYREEE (reference sequence). CDR3 amino acids: CASSLPGEGNYGYTF. The CDR3 DNA reads TGTGCCAGCAGCTTGCCAGGCGAAGGAAACTATGGCTACACCTTC.